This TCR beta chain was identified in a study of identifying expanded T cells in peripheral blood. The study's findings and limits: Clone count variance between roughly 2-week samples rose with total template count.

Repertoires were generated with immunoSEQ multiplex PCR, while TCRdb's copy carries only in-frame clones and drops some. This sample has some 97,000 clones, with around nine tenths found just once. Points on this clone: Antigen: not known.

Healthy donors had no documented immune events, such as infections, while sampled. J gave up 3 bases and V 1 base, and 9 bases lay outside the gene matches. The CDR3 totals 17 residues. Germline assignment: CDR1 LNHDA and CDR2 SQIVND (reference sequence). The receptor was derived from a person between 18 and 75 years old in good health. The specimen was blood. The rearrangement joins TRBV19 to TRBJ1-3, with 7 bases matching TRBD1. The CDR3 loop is CASSIGRQGLIGNTIYF. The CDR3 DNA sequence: TGTGCCAGTAGTATAGGGAGACAGGGCCTTATTGGAAACACCATATATTTT. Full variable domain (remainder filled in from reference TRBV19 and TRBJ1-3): DGGITQSPKYLFRKEGQNVTLSCEQNLNHDAMYWYRQDPGQGLRLIYYSQIVNDFQKGDIAEGYSVSREKKESFPLTVTSAQKNPTAFYLCASSIGRQGLIGNTIYFGEGSWLTVV.